This T cell receptor beta chain was obtained from a study of blood T cell repertoires in COVID-19. Across the whole study: Italy, Spain and the United States were the sources of the convalescent and acute COVID-19 samples. Sample material is recorded as cDNA or gDNA derived from T cells, B-cell-depleted T cells, or PBMCs.

Germline-derived CDR1 and CDR2 are SGHVS and FNYEAQ. V lost 1 base to trimming and J lost 6 bases; unmatched junction nucleotides: 0. The CDR3 spans 15 residues. In Seattle, patients joined the study during active infection and were tracked longitudinally. In the original workflow: Reference gene primer amplification in the assay estimated nucleated cell counts. Sequencing used immunoSEQ multiplex PCR; TCRdb keeps in-frame clones, though not all of them. Clone size and the V and J calls come from that table; the DNA yielded D and trimming. The sample contains about 190,000 clones, roughly 80% of which appear only once.

V gene TRBV7-6 combines with J gene TRBJ2-2; 12 bases align to TRBD2. Material: peripheral blood. The TCR originated in a woman in her fifties or sixties with COVID-19, enrolled during active disease. CDR3 DNA sequence: TGTGCCAGCAGCTTAGGACTAGCGGGGGCCGGGGAGCTGTTTTTT. Amino acids: CASSLGLAGAGELFF.